The clone carrying this TCR beta chain was found a few times. TCRdb called the 5' RACE reads again in MiXCR, with one record for every CDR3 protein. The table lists more than 60,000 distinct CDR3 sequences, 16% of them singletons, with around 4.6% in the top ten. This specimen belongs to a study of T cells of healthy individuals. V lost 3 bases, J lost 2 bases, and 6 bases lay in between. Germline V gives CDR1 LGHDT, CDR2 YNNKEL (reference sequence). CDR3 length: 13 residues. The sequence was collected from a human donor in good health. The V and J genes are TRBV3-1 and TRBJ2-3, with unresolved D. The DNA of the CDR3 is TGTGCCAGCAGCCACCCTGTCACAGATACGCAGTATTTT. This encodes CASSHPVTDTQYF.